One sample yielded the 4 T cell receptor beta chains listed below, sequenced in a study of monozygotic twins with inflammatory bowel disease. Reanalyzing the 5' RACE reads, TCRdb keeps one entry per CDR3 protein, without DNA. The sample holds 350,000 to 500,000 distinct CDR3 sequences. Sequenced input: blood. The source is a human donor with ulcerative colitis or Crohn's disease, or a healthy co-twin of an affected twin (not recorded which).

The genes are TRBV24-1 and TRBJ2-1; as DNA is missing, the TRBD2 call by TCRdb cannot be tested. This CDR3 comprises 15 residues. Germline V gives CDR1 KGHDR, CDR2 SFDVKD. This CDR3 is CATSLAGTNYNEQFF.

V is TRBV28 and J is TRBJ2-1; TCRdb designates TRBD1, a call that cannot be tested without DNA. This CDR3 contains 13 residues. Germline V gene lookup returns CDR1 MDHEN and CDR2 SYDVKM. CDR3: CASSLGRGFEQFF.

The chain couples TRBV6-5 to TRBJ1-6. This CDR3 contains 12 residues. CDR1 MNHEY and CDR2 SVGAGI come from the germline V gene. The CDR3 spells CASLGLNSPLHF.

J is TRBJ2-7 and V is TRBV28. Looked up from germline, CDR1 is MDHEN and CDR2 is SYDVKM. This CDR3 spans 14 amino acids. CDR3 region: CASSPQTKGSEQYF. Using reference TRBV28 and TRBJ2-7 for the parts outside the CDR3, the full variable domain is DVKVTQSSRYLVKRTGEKVFLECVQDMDHENMFWYRQDPGLGLRLIYFSYDVKMKEKGDIPEGYSVSREKKERFSLILESASTNQTSMYLCASSPQTKGSEQYFGPGTRLTVT.